This T cell receptor (beta chain) was sequenced in a study of T cell responses to AZD1222 COVID-19 vaccine. V shed 5 bases, J shed 2 bases, and the junction held 8 bases outside the gene matches. Germline assignment: CDR1 KGHDR and CDR2 SFDVKD. The CDR3 length is 16 residues. This clone showed up just once. No antigen is known for it. This table comes from immunoSEQ multiplex PCR, and its TCRdb copy is limited to in-frame clones, with some not included. The sample contains about 100,000 clones, about 87% of which appear only once. Findings of the study overall: Rises in breadth and depth of Spike-specific TCRs came after two AZD1222 doses. Donors were chiefly white British, with a greater number of females, and clonal diversity was perhaps underestimated.

The chain is built from TRBV24-1 and TRBJ2-3; 8 bases are shared with TRBD2. This clonotype was sampled from an adult in good health. The sequencing here drew on peripheral blood, taken on day 0 of AZD1222 vaccination. CDR3: CATSAGRGVFTDTQYF. The CDR3 DNA reads as TGTGCCACCAGTGCGGGGCGGGGGGTATTCACAGATACGCAGTATTTT.